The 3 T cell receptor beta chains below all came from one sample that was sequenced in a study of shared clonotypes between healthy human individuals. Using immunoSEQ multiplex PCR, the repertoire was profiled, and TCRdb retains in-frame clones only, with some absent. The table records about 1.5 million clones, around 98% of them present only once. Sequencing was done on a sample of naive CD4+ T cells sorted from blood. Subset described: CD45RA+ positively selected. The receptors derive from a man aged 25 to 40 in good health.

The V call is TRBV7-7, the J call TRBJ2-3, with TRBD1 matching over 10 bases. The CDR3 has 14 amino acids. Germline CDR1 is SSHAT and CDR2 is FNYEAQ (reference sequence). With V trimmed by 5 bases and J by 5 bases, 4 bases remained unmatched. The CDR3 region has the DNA TGTGCCAGCAGCCCGGGACAGGGGATAGATACGCAGTATTTT. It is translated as CASSPGQGIDTQYF.

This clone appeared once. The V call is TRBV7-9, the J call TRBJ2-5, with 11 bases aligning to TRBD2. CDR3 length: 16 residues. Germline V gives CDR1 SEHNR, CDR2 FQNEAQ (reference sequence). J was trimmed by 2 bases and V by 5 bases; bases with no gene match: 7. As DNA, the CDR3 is TGTGCCAGCAGCACCGGGACTAGCGGCAGACAAGAGACCCAGTACTTC. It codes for CASSTGTSGRQETQYF.

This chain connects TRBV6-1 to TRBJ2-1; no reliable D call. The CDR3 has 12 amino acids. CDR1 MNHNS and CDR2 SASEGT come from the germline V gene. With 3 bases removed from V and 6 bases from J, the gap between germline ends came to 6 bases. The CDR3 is CASSDRPNEQFF. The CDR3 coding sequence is TGTGCCAGCAGTGACAGACCCAATGAGCAGTTCTTC.